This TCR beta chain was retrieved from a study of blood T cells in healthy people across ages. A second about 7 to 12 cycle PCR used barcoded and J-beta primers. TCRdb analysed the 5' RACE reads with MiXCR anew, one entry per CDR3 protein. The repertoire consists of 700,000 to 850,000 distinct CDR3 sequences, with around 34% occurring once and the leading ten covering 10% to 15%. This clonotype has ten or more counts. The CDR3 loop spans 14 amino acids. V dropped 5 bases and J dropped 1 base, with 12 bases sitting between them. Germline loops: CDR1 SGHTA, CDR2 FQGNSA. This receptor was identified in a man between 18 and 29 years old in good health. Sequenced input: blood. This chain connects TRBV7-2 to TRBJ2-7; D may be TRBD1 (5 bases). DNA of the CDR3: TGTGCCAGCAGCGGACACCTAGGGTCCTACGAGCAGTACTTC. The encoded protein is CASSGHLGSYEQYF.